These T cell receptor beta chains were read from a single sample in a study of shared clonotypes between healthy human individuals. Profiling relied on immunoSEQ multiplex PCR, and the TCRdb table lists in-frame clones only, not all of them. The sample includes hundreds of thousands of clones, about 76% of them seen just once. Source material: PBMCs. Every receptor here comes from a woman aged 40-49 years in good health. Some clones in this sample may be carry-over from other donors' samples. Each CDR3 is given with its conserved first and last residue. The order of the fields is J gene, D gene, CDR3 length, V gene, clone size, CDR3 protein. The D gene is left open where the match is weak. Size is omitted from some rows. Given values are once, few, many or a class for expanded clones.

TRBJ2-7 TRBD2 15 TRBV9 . CASSVGPSGNYEQYF
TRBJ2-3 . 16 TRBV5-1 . CASSLVGSGSTDTQYF
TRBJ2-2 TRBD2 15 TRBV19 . CASVPSGPNTGELFF
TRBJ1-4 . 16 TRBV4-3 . CASSPNPGTGNEKLFF
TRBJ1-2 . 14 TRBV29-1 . CSVANTRGNYGYTF
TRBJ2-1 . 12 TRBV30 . CAGRGVYNEQFF
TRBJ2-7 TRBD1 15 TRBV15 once CATSRSKTGDYEQYF
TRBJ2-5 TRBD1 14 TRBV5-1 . CASRTGQVKETQYF
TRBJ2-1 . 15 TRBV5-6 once CASSLLQAQYNEQFF
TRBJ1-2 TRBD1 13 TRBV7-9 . CASSTGTGVGYTF
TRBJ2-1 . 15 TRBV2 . CASRISAQTYNEQFF
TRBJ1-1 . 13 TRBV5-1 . CASSLGQDRQAFF
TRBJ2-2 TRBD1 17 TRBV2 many CASSEEGTGANTGELFF
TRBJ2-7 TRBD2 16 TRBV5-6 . CASSSYAGLAGMEQYF
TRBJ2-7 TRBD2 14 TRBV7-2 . CASSGTSGRNEQYF
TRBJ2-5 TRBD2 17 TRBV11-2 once CASSFGLAGRGQETQYF
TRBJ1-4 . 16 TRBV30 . CAWTPRQGATNEKLFF
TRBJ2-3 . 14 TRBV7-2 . CASSLAPNTDTQYF
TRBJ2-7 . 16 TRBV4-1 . CASSSQGNSDSYEQYF
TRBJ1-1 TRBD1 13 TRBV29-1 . CSVGRTGGTEAFF
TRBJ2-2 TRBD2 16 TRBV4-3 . CASSRGTSGAGGGLFF
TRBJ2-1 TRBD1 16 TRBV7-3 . CASSLVGTGGDNEQFF
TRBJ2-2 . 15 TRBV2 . CASNWLGRDTGELFF
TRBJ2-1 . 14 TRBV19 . CASSPQGGYDEQFF
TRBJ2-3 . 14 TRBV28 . CASSGRRNTDTQYF
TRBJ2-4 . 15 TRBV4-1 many CASKASALAKNIQYF
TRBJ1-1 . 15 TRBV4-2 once CASSQDRLGDTEAFF
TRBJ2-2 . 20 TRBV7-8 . CASSLYLVPFRGANTGELFF
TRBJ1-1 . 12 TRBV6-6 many CASSHMNTEAFF
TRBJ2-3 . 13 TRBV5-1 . CASSLWGGDTQYF
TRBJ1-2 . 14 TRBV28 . CASSTYTANYGYTF
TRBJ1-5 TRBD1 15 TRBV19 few CASCTGTGTNQPQHF
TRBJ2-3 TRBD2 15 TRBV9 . CASSVGLAGVDTQYF
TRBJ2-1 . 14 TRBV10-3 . CATHGGGNYNEQFF
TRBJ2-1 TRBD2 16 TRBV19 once CASSSVREVNRNEQFF
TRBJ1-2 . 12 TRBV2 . CASSTGFYGYTF
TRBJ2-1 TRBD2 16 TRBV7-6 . CASSSWTSGSYNEQFF
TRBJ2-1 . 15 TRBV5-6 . CASSFSGTFYNEQFF
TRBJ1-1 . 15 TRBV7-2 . CASSFSGGQGTEAFF
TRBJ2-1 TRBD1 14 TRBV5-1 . CASSTGQTYNEQFF
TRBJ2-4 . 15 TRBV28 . CASSLSHGAKNIQYF